Below, 6 T cell receptor beta chains from the same sample are listed, as sequenced in a study of tumor T cells in aggressive B-cell lymphoma. Measured with immunoSEQ multiplex PCR; TCRdb has only the in-frame clones, and not every one. The sample has more than 10,000 clones, about 90% seen once. Sample: tumor tissue. These receptor sequences come from an adult with diffuse large B cell lymphoma.

The table lists this clone with a count of one. The V call is TRBV11-2, the J call TRBJ2-3; 11 nucleotides align to TRBD2. With 2 bases clipped from V and 4 bases from J, the junction kept 11 bases outside the gene matches. This CDR3 has 18 residues. Germline loops: CDR1 SGHAT, CDR2 FQNNGV. CDR3: CASSLIPPGTSGSDTQYF. The CDR3 DNA reads TGTGCCAGCAGCTTAATCCCCCCCGGGACTAGCGGTTCAGATACGCAGTATTTT.

The gene calls are TRBV6-6 and TRBJ2-7; 9 bases align to TRBD1. The CDR3 runs 14 residues. Germline CDR1 reads MNHNY; CDR2 reads SVGAGI (reference sequence). With V trimmed by 10 bases and J by 2 bases, 9 bases remained unmatched. The chain's CDR3 is CATTSGTGTYEQYF. CDR3 bases: TGTGCCACCACCTCCGGGACAGGGACCTACGAGCAGTACTTC.

This clone showed up just once. V is TRBV9 and J is TRBJ1-3; D is unclear. The CDR3 is made up of 11 amino acids. Trimming shortened V by 3 bases and J by 8 bases, and 6 bases separated the two germline ends. Germline-derived CDR1 and CDR2 are SGDLS and YYNGEE. The CDR3 here is CASSAGDTIYF. The CDR3 DNA reads as TGTGCCAGCAGCGCGGGAGACACCATATATTTT.

This chain's CDR3 is CASSLEFWGRGGLNSPLHF. The CDR3 DNA follows: TGCGCCAGCAGCTTGGAGTTTTGGGGCCGGGGGGGCCTTAATTCACCCCTCCACTTT. The chain uses TRBV5-1 and TRBJ1-6, with a weak D call TRBD1 (6 bases). The germline gives CDR1 SGHRS, CDR2 YFSETQ. V was trimmed by 0 bases and J by 6 bases, leaving 22 bases between them. This CDR3 has 19 amino acids.

This sequence joins TRBV7-9 and TRBJ2-1, with D maybe TRBD1 (5 bases). Trimming pared 0 bases from V and 8 bases from J, leaving 8 bases between. The CDR3 contains 13 residues. The germline V gene has CDR1 SEHNR and CDR2 FQNEAQ (reference sequence). CDR3 nucleotides: TGTGCCAGCAGCTTAGCGCTCAGGGATGAGCAGTTCTTC. Its translation: CASSLALRDEQFF.

The gene calls are TRBV29-1 and TRBJ2-1; D may be TRBD2 (6 bases). Germline CDR1 reads SQVTM; CDR2 reads ANQGSEA. The CDR3 length is 13 residues. V was cut by 7 bases and J by 2 bases, with 12 bases left in between. Written as DNA, the CDR3 is TGCAGCGGGGTGCGGGGAACCTACAATGAGCAGTTCTTC. Its translation is CSGVRGTYNEQFF.